This T cell receptor (beta chain) was recovered during a study of CD8 T cells in ankylosing spondylitis (dated by TCRdb to 2015 to 2018). With regard to the full study: To find TCR variants linked to disease, the study profiled T cell receptor beta repertoires in ankylosing spondylitis patients and healthy donors. The full study cohort comprised around 23 ankylosing spondylitis patients and approximately 100 healthy donors. Samples of peripheral blood were taken, and for ankylosing spondylitis patients, synovial fluid was collected as well. Results and caveats for the whole study, not just this receptor: A TCR beta motif of roughly 8 highly homologous amino acid variants appeared characteristic of blood from ankylosing spondylitis patients. A CD8+ phenotype was shown by the disease-linked clones, which were found at relatively low frequencies in peripheral blood. Some motif variants were previously reported in synovial fluid and blood of reactive arthritis patients, suggesting common disease-initiation mechanisms. Significant enrichment of the disease-linked clones was reported in matched synovial fluid samples from ankylosing spondylitis patients.

Via the germline V gene, CDR1 is MGHRA and CDR2 YSYEKL. Compared with germline, V lacks 1 base and J lacks 1 base; bases without a gene match: 6. Its CDR3 holds 16 amino acids, cysteine through phenylalanine. The read is trimmed to its CDR3 DNA, 48 bases read in frame from base 1. This clonotype turned up a few times. It has no known antigen specificity. Within one base of it there is no much larger clone, and no base qualities were kept. The sequencer listed for this sample is Illumina HiSeq 2500. Quantitative 5'-RACE with molecular barcodes was used to prepare TCR beta libraries. Under the source paper's analysis protocol: A new computational method, built on a probabilistic model of VDJ rearrangement, was used to identify disease-linked TCR variants. Using fastp trimming at Q25 and MiXCR clonotype assembly, TCRdb reanalyzed the public sequencing data and kept in-frame beta chains. Records with the same CDR3 protein are collapsed into one entry carrying the most frequent genes and DNA. The V and J calls come from TCRdb's annotation, not from the publication. This sample gives hundreds of thousands of distinct CDR3 sequences in total; around 26% of them show up just once. About 0.89% of the sample goes to the ten largest clones.

Sequenced material: blood, either unsorted or a sorted T cell fraction (not recorded which). The rearranged segments are TRBV4-1 and TRBJ1-1, and 7 junctional nucleotides match TRBD1. This TCR was sampled from a male donor with ankylosing spondylitis. The CDR3 corresponds to CASSQARGQRNTEAFF. At the DNA level, the sequence is TGCGCCAGCAGCCAAGCCAGGGGACAGAGGAACACTGAAGCTTTCTTT.